This passage covers 11 T cell receptor beta chains from one sample sequenced in a study of vaccination and CD4 T cells after COVID-19. Described treatment: approximately nine-day PBMC culture with coronavirus spike peptide pools or control peptides (ViraFEST assay). The antigens of these receptors remain unknown. An Oncomine TCR Beta short-read assay was used to sequence the DNA from cultured CD4+ T cells. TCRdb called the PCR reads again in MiXCR, with one record for every CDR3 protein. The profile shows over 10,000 distinct CDR3 sequences, 36% of them singletons. The specimen sequenced was cultured CD4+ T cells from blood. Receptors originate from a human donor with COVID-19.

This clonotype has more than one count but fewer than ten. V and J are TRBV27 and TRBJ2-5; 8 nucleotides line up with TRBD2. J lost 7 bases, V lost 3 bases, and 7 bases had no gene match. CDR3 length: 14 residues. Germline lookup yields CDR1 MNHEY and CDR2 SMNVEV (reference sequence). The chain's CDR3 is CASSFRGLGATQYF. In DNA form, the CDR3 reads TGTGCCAGCAGTTTCAGGGGACTAGGTGCGACCCAGTACTTC.

This clonotype was observed a few times. This rearrangement joins TRBV4-3 to TRBJ2-3; perhaps TRBD1 as D (5 bases). This CDR3 region has 15 residues. From germline, CDR1 is LGHNA and CDR2 YSLEER. With 0 bases removed from V and 1 base from J, the gap between germline ends came to 8 bases. CDR3 amino acids: CASSQDSRGTDTQYF. The CDR3 bases are TGCGCCAGCAGCCAAGATAGCAGGGGCACAGATACGCAGTATTTT.

The chain employs TRBV9 and TRBJ1-5; perhaps TRBD1 as D (6 bases). This CDR3 spans 14 amino acids. V shed 5 bases and J shed 5 bases, with 14 bases lying between them. From germline, CDR1 is SGDLS and CDR2 YYNGEE. The CDR3 bases are TGTGCCAGCAGTTTACAGGGCGGGGATCAGCCCCAGCATTTT. Translated: CASSLQGGDQPQHF.

This clonotype has just a few counts. The rearrangement links TRBV7-8 to TRBJ1-3; possible D gene TRBD1, 5 bases. The CDR3 is 16 residues long. Germline CDR1 reads SGHVS; CDR2 reads FQNEAQ. Trimming shortened V by 1 base and J by 1 base, and 11 bases separated the two germline ends. CDR3 sequence (DNA): TGTGCCAGCAGCTTAGGGGAGGGGAGGTCTGGAAACACCATATATTTT. It encodes CASSLGEGRSGNTIYF.

This chain links TRBV9 with TRBJ1-1; TRBD1 matches at 8 bases. The trim removed 4 bases at V and 2 bases at J, leaving 7 bases unmatched. CDR1 and CDR2 (germline): SGDLS, YYNGEE. The CDR3 is 15 amino acids. CDR3 region: CASSRTGQGNTEAFF. The CDR3 bases are TGTGCCAGCAGCAGAACAGGACAGGGTAACACTGAAGCTTTCTTT. Combining the CDR3 with reference TRBV9 and TRBJ1-1 gives the whole variable domain DSGVTQTPKHLITATGQRVTLRCSPRSGDLSVYWYQQSLDQGLQFLIQYYNGEERAKGNILERFSAQQFPDLHSELNLSSLELGDSALYFCASSRTGQGNTEAFFGQGTRLTVV.

This clonotype has only a few counts. This rearrangement joins TRBV28 to TRBJ1-3; TRBD1 matches at 7 bases. This CDR3 spans 14 amino acids. Germline loops: CDR1 MDHEN, CDR2 SYDVKM. Trimming at V came to 6 bases and at J to 2 bases, leaving 4 bases not matched to a gene. For the CDR3, the DNA is TGTGCCAGCAGGCCGGGGACAGCTGGAAACACCATATATTTT. Protein product: CASRPGTAGNTIYF. Full variable domain (missing parts from reference TRBV28 and TRBJ1-3): DVKVTQSSRYLVKRTGEKVFLECVQDMDHENMFWYRQDPGLGLRLIYFSYDVKMKEKGDIPEGYSVSREKKERFSLILESASTNQTSMYLCASRPGTAGNTIYFGEGSWLTVV.

The chain couples TRBV25-1 to TRBJ1-6; 7 bases fit TRBD1. The CDR3 consists of 15 residues. CDR1 is MGHDK and CDR2 is SYGVNS in the germline V gene. V lost 1 base, J lost 9 bases, and 6 bases stayed unmatched. The CDR3, as DNA: TGTGCCAGCAGTGAATTAACAGGGGAGGGTTCACCCCTCCACTTT. It yields the protein CASSELTGEGSPLHF. The whole variable domain, filled in from reference TRBV25-1 and TRBJ1-6, reads EADIYQTPRYLVIGTGKKITLECSQTMGHDKMYWYQQDPGMELHLIHYSYGVNSTEKGDLSSESTVSRIRTEHFPLTLESARPSHTSQYLCASSELTGEGSPLHFGNGTRLTVT.

V and J are TRBV7-6 and TRBJ2-7; no firm D call. The V end was cut by 11 bases, the J end by 2 bases, with 16 bases between. The CDR3 totals 13 residues. The germline V gene has CDR1 SGHVS and CDR2 FNYEAQ. The CDR3 coding sequence is TGTGCCTCCAGCCCGGGCGGTACCTACGAGCAGTACTTC. Its protein is CASSPGGTYEQYF.

The chain is built from TRBV6-1 and TRBJ2-7; TRBD1 is a possible D gene (5 bases). CDR1 is MNHNS, CDR2 SASEGT, per germline. V lost 7 bases and J 0 bases, leaving 16 bases between the germline ends. The CDR3 contains 15 residues. The CDR3 DNA sequence: TGTGCCAGCACCAACAGGAACCCAAGCTCCTACGAGCAGTACTTC. It translates to CASTNRNPSSYEQYF.

The J gene is TRBJ1-2, the V gene TRBV21-1. TRBV21-1 is listed as a pseudogene. The CDR3 is 13 residues long. The CDR3 region is CASSTRDHYGYTF. Written as DNA, the CDR3 is TGTGCCAGCAGCACTAGGGATCACTATGGCTACACCTTC.

This rearrangement joins TRBV7-9 to TRBJ2-2, with D unclear. The length of the CDR3 is 15 residues. V was cut by 1 base and J by 5 bases, with 11 bases left in between. CDR1 and CDR2 from the germline V gene are SEHNR and FQNEAQ (reference sequence). This chain's CDR3 is CASSLVVSETGELFF. The CDR3 coding sequence is TGTGCCAGCAGCTTAGTAGTTTCGGAAACCGGGGAGCTGTTTTTT.